This TCR beta chain came from a study of PD-1 blockade in classical Hodgkin lymphoma. Every single patient, without exception, relapsed after autologous stem cell transplantation, and brentuximab vedotin exposure varied. Trimming took 2 bases from V and 7 from J, leaving 8 bases between them. The CDR3 has 11 amino acids. From germline, CDR1 is GTSNPN and CDR2 SVGIG (reference sequence). Generated by immunoSEQ multiplex PCR, the TCRdb table keeps only in-frame clones and is missing some. Of over 50,000 clones in the sample, 81% were seen once. This material consisted of peripheral blood mononuclear cells (PBMCs), taken at baseline. This receptor was taken from a human donor with classical Hodgkin lymphoma. The rearrangement uses TRBV30 and TRBJ1-2; unclear D gene. The CDR3 sequence is CAWSRVLGYTF. CDR3 DNA: TGTGCCTGGAGTCGGGTTCTTGGCTACACCTTC.